The source of this TCR beta chain is a study of T cell responses to AZD1222 COVID-19 vaccine. A word on this clone: Antigen specificity is unknown.

Measured with immunoSEQ multiplex PCR; TCRdb has only the in-frame clones, and not every one. In the table there are about 140,000 clones, 91% of which are singletons. Points from the study as a whole: Baseline antibody screening turned up just a handful of seropositive AZD1222 recipients.

The CDR3 length is 13 residues. From germline, CDR1 is SGHTA and CDR2 FQGNSA. V lost 5 bases to trimming and J lost 5 bases, with 12 bases between them. The V and J genes are TRBV7-2 and TRBJ2-5; D is uncertain. The sample consisted of peripheral blood, taken 28 days after the second AZD1222 dose. This receptor was obtained from an adult who received the AZD1222 COVID-19 vaccine. CDR3 nucleotides: TGTGCCAGCAGCCCGGCCAGTCGGGAGACCCAGTACTTC. Protein sequence: CASSPASRETQYF. Full variable domain (outside the CDR3, taken from reference TRBV7-2 and TRBJ2-5): GAGVSQSPSNKVTEKGKDVELRCDPISGHTALYWYRQSLGQGLEFLIYFQGNSAPDKSGLPSDRFSAERTGGSVSTLTIQRTQQEDSAVYLCASSPASRETQYFGPGTRLLVL.